This T cell receptor beta chain was retrieved from a study of post-analysis software for immune sequencing data. Study results and caveats: TRBV5-6, TRBV5-1 and TRBV20-1 were among five TRBV segments more frequent in patients than controls.

Losses at the gene ends were 0 bases for V and 5 bases for J; bases not matched to a gene: 6. The CDR3 consists of 16 residues. In germline, CDR1 is MNHEY, CDR2 SVGAGI. Unique molecular identifiers had been added to the TCR beta cDNA libraries. The yield from around 1 to 10 million T cells was 500,000 or so cDNA molecules in total. TCRdb reanalysed the PCR reads using MiXCR and keeps one entry per CDR3 protein. The sample carries roughly 400,000 distinct CDR3 sequences, over 30% recorded once. The count of this clonotype is one. The antigen is not known. The specimen was blood. J is TRBJ2-1 and V is TRBV6-5; 8 nucleotides match TRBD1. This receptor was taken from a girl aged 2 to 10 with multiple sclerosis. CDR3 sequence: CASSYSRRTGNNEQFF. Here the CDR3 DNA reads TGTGCCAGCAGTTACTCGAGGAGGACAGGGAACAATGAGCAGTTCTTC.